Each of the 9 T cell receptor beta chains below was sequenced from the same sample in a study of regulatory T cells in long-lasting Graves disease. Time point meaning: persistent/refractory GD, antithyroid drugs over 5 years with positive TRAb. From RNA extracted from PBMCs, the TCR library was made. Arm-PCR with iRepertoire HTBI primers amplified the CDR3 regions for these TCR beta libraries. TCRdb analysed the multiplex PCR reads with MiXCR anew, one entry per CDR3 protein. The sample contains almost 350,000 distinct CDR3 sequences, roughly a fifth of which appear only once. This material consisted of peripheral blood mononuclear cells (PBMCs), taken when the disease was refractory, from a patient treated with antithyroid drugs. The receptors stem from a female donor with Graves disease.

This clonotype was counted at least ten times. The chain links TRBV7-9 to TRBJ1-2; no clear D gene. This CDR3 spans 16 amino acids. CDR1 is SEHNR, CDR2 FQNEAQ, per germline (reference sequence). Trimming took off 2 bases at V and 4 bases at J, with 17 bases between the two ends. DNA of the CDR3: TGTGCCAGCAGCTTATCGGTAGTAGGGAATGGCTATGGCTACACCTTC. Translated: CASSLSVVGNGYGYTF.

This clonotype has at least ten counts. The V gene is TRBV10-3, the J gene TRBJ2-5; D is undetermined. V was clipped by 3 bases and J by 5 bases, with 13 bases between them. CDR1 ENHRY and CDR2 SYGVKD come from the germline V gene. The CDR3 consists of 14 residues. In nucleotides, the CDR3 is TGTGCCATCAGTGAACCGGGCTTAGGGGAGACCCAGTACTTC. It codes for CAISEPGLGETQYF.

This clonotype has just a few counts. The V call is TRBV5-6, the J call TRBJ2-7; 8 bases align to TRBD2. The junction had 7 bases not matched to a gene; V was cut back by 5 bases and J by 3 bases. The CDR3 consists of 14 residues. Germline V gene data show CDR1 as SGHDT and CDR2 as YYEEEE. As DNA, the CDR3 is TGTGCCAGCAGACTCCGGGGGGGGCGCTACGAGCAGTACTTC. Translation gives CASRLRGGRYEQYF.

V gene TRBV20-1 combines with J gene TRBJ1-6; perhaps TRBD1 as D (5 bases). The V end was cut by 3 bases, the J end by 8 bases, with 11 bases between. This CDR3 comprises 13 residues. Germline V lookup: CDR1 DFQATT, CDR2 SNEGSKA (reference sequence). CDR3 DNA: TGCAGTGCTAGGGAGGGGCCCCATTCACCCCTCCACTTT. This sequence encodes CSAREGPHSPLHF.

This chain uses TRBV19 with TRBJ1-5; 7 bases align to TRBD1. The CDR3 sequence is 15 residues long. Germline values: CDR1 LNHDA, CDR2 SQIVND (reference sequence). V shed 3 bases, J shed 5 bases, and the junction held 7 bases outside the gene matches. The CDR3 DNA is TGTGCCAGTAGTATTGGGATGACAGGGTATCAGCCCCAGCATTTT. Protein product: CASSIGMTGYQPQHF.

This clonotype has at least ten counts. The genes are TRBV12-3 or TRBV12-4 and TRBJ2-7, with TRBD1 identical over 10 bases. The CDR3 length is 14 residues. With 6 bases clipped from V and 2 bases from J, the junction kept 4 bases outside the gene matches. The CDR3 bases are TGTGCCAGCAGACCCGGGACAGGGGCCTACGAGCAGTACTTC. Amino acids: CASRPGTGAYEQYF.

This clonotype was detected many times. V and J are TRBV20-1 and TRBJ1-5; 11 bases map to TRBD1. There are 12 residues in the CDR3. Germline assignment: CDR1 DFQATT and CDR2 SNEGSKA (reference sequence). Germline trimming cut 6 bases from V and 7 bases from J; bases unmatched to any gene: 2. The CDR3 reads CSAGTGGQPQHF. Written as DNA, the CDR3 is TGCAGTGCCGGGACAGGGGGACAGCCCCAGCATTTT.

In this sample, this clonotype turned up once. A much larger clone differs from this one at a single base, so this may be a read error. The rearrangement joins TRBV6-5 to TRBJ2-7; 10 bases fit TRBD2. The CDR3 spans 16 residues. Germline loops: CDR1 MNHEY, CDR2 SVGAGI. V lost 4 bases to trimming and J lost 1 base; unmatched junction nucleotides: 7. CDR3 DNA: TGTGCCAGCAGTTGCTCAGGACTAGCGGAGTCCTACGAGCAGTACTTC. The encoded protein is CASSCSGLAESYEQYF.

This clonotype was found a few times. The junction does not match germline at one end; this may be a read error. The CDR3 DNA follows: TGTGCCAGCAGCTTGGCTGGGGGCCGGCAGCCCCAGCATTTT. It yields the protein CASSLAGGRQPQHF. The chain links TRBV5-1 to TRBJ1-5, with D tentatively TRBD1 (6 bases). Germline CDR1 and CDR2: SGHRS and YFSETQ. The CDR3 spans 14 residues. The variable domain in full, completed from reference TRBV5-1 and TRBJ1-5, reads KAGVTQTPRYLIKTRGQQVTLSCSPISGHRSVSWYQQTPGQGLQFLFEYFSETQRNKGNFPGRFSGRQFSNSRSEMNVSTLELGDSALYLCASSLAGGRQPQHFGDGTRLSIL.